This entry lists 9 T cell receptor beta chains sequenced from one sample in a study of blood T cell repertoires in COVID-19. The data were produced by immunoSEQ multiplex PCR, yet TCRdb's version contains in-frame clones alone and is incomplete. Of 200,000 to 250,000 clones listed, more than 80% were seen once; the top ten hold roughly 8%. Material: peripheral blood. The receptors shown here come from a woman older than 75 with COVID-19, enrolled during active disease.

This clone is termed medium-sized. The V call is TRBV4-1, the J call TRBJ1-3, with D possibly TRBD1 on 5 matching bases. This CDR3 contains 15 residues. V shed 0 bases and J shed 1 base, with 7 bases lying between them. Germline V gives CDR1 MGHRA, CDR2 YSYEKL. CDR3: CASSQDGGSGNTIYF. The CDR3 bases are TGCGCCAGCAGCCAAGATGGGGGGTCTGGAAACACCATATATTTT.

The chain uses TRBV4-1 and TRBJ2-3; TRBD1 matches 7 bases. The germline V gene has CDR1 MGHRA and CDR2 YSYEKL. Trimming took 10 bases from V and 3 from J; bases not matched to a gene: 13. CDR3 size: 15 residues. The CDR3 region has the DNA TGCGCCACCTCCCCGACAGGGAAGCTAACAGATACGCAGTATTTT. It encodes CATSPTGKLTDTQYF.

DNA of the CDR3: TGTGCCAGCAAACCTACAGGGAGCCCTGGTACGCAGTATTTT. Protein sequence: CASKPTGSPGTQYF. The chain joins TRBV2 to TRBJ2-3, with D maybe TRBD1 (6 bases). Trimming cost V 7 bases and J 8 bases, with 19 bases left between them. Looked up from germline, CDR1 is SNHLY and CDR2 is FYNNEI. This CDR3 has 14 amino acids. The whole variable domain, remainder taken from reference TRBV2 and TRBJ2-3, is EPEVTQTPSHQVTQMGQEVILRCVPISNHLYFYWYRQILGQKVEFLVSFYNNEISEKSEIFDDQFSVERPDGSNFTLKIRSTKLEDSAMYFCASKPTGSPGTQYFGPGTRLTVL.

As to this clone: The sample has other DNA sequences that encode this CDR3 too. The V gene is TRBV6-6, the J gene TRBJ2-5; 10 bases are shared with TRBD2. CDR1 and CDR2 from the germline V gene are MNHNY and SVGAGI (reference sequence). CDR3 length: 15 amino acids. V shed 9 bases and J 5 bases; nucleotides not matched to a gene: 12. This CDR3 is CASRGSSGGLETQYF. In DNA, the CDR3 is TGTGCCAGTCGGGGGTCTAGCGGGGGCCTGGAGACCCAGTACTTC.

The chain employs TRBV6-5 and TRBJ2-7, with D unclear. Germline assignment: CDR1 MNHEY and CDR2 SVGAGI. The CDR3 contains 11 residues. Between the trimmed V and J ends, which lost 7 bases and 3 bases, there was a span of 7 bases. CDR3 region: CASNPGYEQYF. The CDR3 DNA is TGTGCCAGCAACCCAGGCTACGAGCAGTACTTC.

The V and J genes are TRBV12-3 or TRBV12-4 and TRBJ1-2; D ambiguous. The CDR3 extends over 11 amino acids. The ends were cut back, 4 bases at V and 4 bases at J, with 4 bases in the middle. The CDR3 region is CASSSGYGYTF. CDR3 nucleotides: TGTGCCAGCAGTTCAGGCTATGGCTACACCTTC.

The chain carries TRBV6-1 and TRBJ1-3; D is uncertain. This CDR3 has 16 residues. Trimming stripped 0 bases from V and 3 bases from J, with 12 bases between. Germline-derived CDR1 and CDR2 are MNHNS and SASEGT. The CDR3 is CASSEALRVRGNTIYF. The DNA of the CDR3 is TGTGCCAGCAGTGAAGCGCTTCGGGTACGTGGAAACACCATATATTTT.

V gene TRBV21-1 combines with J gene TRBJ1-2. TRBV21-1 is reported as a pseudogene. CDR3 size: 12 residues. CDR3 DNA: TGTGCCAGCAGCAGACGGACGGGAGGCTACACCTTC. Its translation: CASSRRTGGYTF.

This chain links TRBV28 with TRBJ1-3, with 7 positions matching TRBD1. Germline V gene lookup returns CDR1 MDHEN and CDR2 SYDVKM. This CDR3 region has 14 residues. V was clipped by 5 bases and J by 7 bases; unmatched bases: 8. In DNA form, the CDR3 reads TGTGCCAGCAGTCCCTGGGACAGAGGGAACACCATATATTTT. Its protein is CASSPWDRGNTIYF.